These T cell receptor beta chains were read from a single sample in a study of blood T cell repertoires in COVID-19. The protocol was immunoSEQ multiplex PCR, while the TCRdb copy is restricted to in-frame clones and leaves out a portion. This sample has 87,000 or so clones, with roughly 80% found just once. Input material: peripheral blood. The receptors come from an elderly woman with active or convalescent COVID-19. Each CDR3 is given with its conserved first and last residue. The D gene is left open where the match is weak. Part of the rows lack a size; the others show once, few, many or a class for expanded clones.

d_call: .; clone_size: .; j_call: TRBJ1-1; v_call: TRBV27; cdr3_aa: CASSFNGGDVNTEAFF; cdr3_nt: TGTGCCAGCAGTTTTAACGGGGGGGACGTGAACACTGAAGCTTTCTTT
d_call: TRBD1; clone_size: once; j_call: TRBJ1-1; v_call: TRBV7-9; cdr3_aa: CASTWTGVNTEAFF; cdr3_nt: TGTGCCAGCACCTGGACAGGGGTGAACACTGAAGCTTTCTTT
d_call: .; clone_size: .; j_call: TRBJ2-3; v_call: TRBV9; cdr3_aa: CASSVVETRSNTQYF; cdr3_nt: TGTGCCAGCAGCGTAGTGGAGACTAGATCAAATACGCAGTATTTT
d_call: TRBD1; clone_size: .; j_call: TRBJ1-1; v_call: TRBV6-6; cdr3_aa: CASSPDRVNTEAFF; cdr3_nt: TGTGCCAGCAGCCCAGACAGGGTGAACACTGAAGCTTTCTTT
d_call: TRBD1; clone_size: few; j_call: TRBJ1-2; v_call: TRBV6-5; cdr3_aa: CASSTTGRFGYTF; cdr3_nt: TGTGCCAGCAGTACGACAGGGCGATTTGGCTACACCTTC
d_call: .; clone_size: .; j_call: TRBJ1-3; v_call: TRBV2; cdr3_aa: CASRLQGPGNTIYF; cdr3_nt: TGTGCCAGCAGGTTACAGGGTCCGGGAAACACCATATATTTT
d_call: .; clone_size: .; j_call: TRBJ2-5; v_call: TRBV21-1; cdr3_aa: CASSTDRGQGVGETQYF; cdr3_nt: TGTGCCAGCAGCACCGACCGCGGACAGGGGGTAGGAGAGACCCAGTACTTC
d_call: TRBD1; clone_size: .; j_call: TRBJ1-2; v_call: TRBV27; cdr3_aa: CASSPYGTGYGYTF; cdr3_nt: TGTGCCAGCAGTCCATACGGGACAGGATATGGCTACACCTTC
d_call: TRBD2; clone_size: .; j_call: TRBJ2-1; v_call: TRBV12-3/TRBV12-4; cdr3_aa: CASSPLAPNEQFF; cdr3_nt: TGTGCCAGCAGTCCACTAGCGCCCAATGAGCAGTTCTTC
d_call: .; clone_size: .; j_call: TRBJ2-4; v_call: TRBV7-9; cdr3_aa: CASSPRGAKNIQYF; cdr3_nt: TGTGCCAGCAGCCCCAGAGGGGCCAAAAACATTCAGTACTTC
d_call: TRBD2; clone_size: .; j_call: TRBJ2-1; v_call: TRBV5-6; cdr3_aa: CASRTLAGGRNEQFF; cdr3_nt: TGTGCCAGCAGAACCCTAGCGGGGGGGCGCAATGAGCAGTTCTTC
d_call: .; clone_size: .; j_call: TRBJ2-3; v_call: TRBV7-8; cdr3_aa: CASSPNVGGFGTDTQYF; cdr3_nt: TGTGCCAGCAGCCCTAATGTAGGGGGATTCGGCACAGATACGCAGTATTTT
d_call: .; clone_size: once; j_call: TRBJ1-6; v_call: TRBV6-1; cdr3_aa: CASSEVLQDSPLHF; cdr3_nt: TGTGCCAGCAGTGAAGTCTTACAGGATTCACCCCTCCACTTT
d_call: .; clone_size: .; j_call: TRBJ1-3; v_call: TRBV6-6; cdr3_aa: CASIREYSGNTIYF; cdr3_nt: TGTGCCAGTATCCGGGAATACTCTGGAAACACCATATATTTT
d_call: .; clone_size: .; j_call: TRBJ1-1; v_call: TRBV4-1; cdr3_aa: CASSQGWGGKTEAFF; cdr3_nt: TGCGCCAGCAGCCAAGGGTGGGGGGGGAAAACTGAAGCTTTCTTT
d_call: TRBD1; clone_size: .; j_call: TRBJ1-2; v_call: TRBV15; cdr3_aa: CATSGRQGAGVGYTF; cdr3_nt: TGTGCCACCAGCGGAAGACAGGGGGCGGGTGTCGGCTACACCTTC
d_call: .; clone_size: .; j_call: TRBJ1-1; v_call: TRBV28; cdr3_aa: CASSFLVMNTEAFF; cdr3_nt: TGTGCCAGCAGTTTCCTCGTTATGAACACTGAAGCTTTCTTT
d_call: .; clone_size: .; j_call: TRBJ2-3; v_call: TRBV7-9; cdr3_aa: CASSFGPHSDTDTQYF; cdr3_nt: TGTGCCAGCAGTTTCGGTCCCCATTCCGACACAGATACGCAGTATTTT
d_call: TRBD2; clone_size: .; j_call: TRBJ2-7; v_call: TRBV7-2; cdr3_aa: CASSLWGLAAYEQYF; cdr3_nt: TGTGCCAGCAGCTTATGGGGACTAGCTGCCTACGAGCAGTACTTC
d_call: TRBD1; clone_size: once; j_call: TRBJ1-2; v_call: TRBV10-3; cdr3_aa: CAISTTGVQGYTF; cdr3_nt: TGTGCCATCAGTACAACAGGGGTACAGGGCTACACCTTC
d_call: TRBD2; clone_size: .; j_call: TRBJ2-7; v_call: TRBV30; cdr3_aa: CAWSLGLAGDHLYF; cdr3_nt: TGTGCCTGGAGTTTAGGACTAGCGGGAGATCATCTCTACTTC
d_call: .; clone_size: .; j_call: TRBJ2-7; v_call: TRBV16; cdr3_aa: CASSPGPRGGSSYEQYF; cdr3_nt: TGTGCCAGCAGCCCGGGCCCCAGGGGCGGGAGCTCCTACGAGCAGTACTTC
d_call: TRBD1; clone_size: .; j_call: TRBJ2-3; v_call: TRBV7-6; cdr3_aa: CASSLVGTGGDTQYF; cdr3_nt: TGTGCCAGCAGCTTAGTGGGGACAGGTGGAGATACGCAGTATTTT
d_call: .; clone_size: .; j_call: TRBJ1-2; v_call: TRBV6-2/TRBV6-3; cdr3_aa: CASSQNYGYTF; cdr3_nt: TGTGCCAGCAGTCAGAATTATGGCTACACCTTC
d_call: .; clone_size: .; j_call: TRBJ1-5; v_call: TRBV19; cdr3_aa: CAISRDTNLNIAQPQHF; cdr3_nt: TGTGCCATTTCCCGGGACACCAATCTGAATATTGCTCAGCCCCAGCATTTT
d_call: .; clone_size: .; j_call: TRBJ2-7; v_call: TRBV28; cdr3_aa: CASSLTEDEQYF; cdr3_nt: TGTGCCAGCAGTCTTACAGAAGACGAGCAGTACTTC
d_call: TRBD1; clone_size: once; j_call: TRBJ1-6; v_call: TRBV4-2; cdr3_aa: CASSHPGTVNSPLHF; cdr3_nt: TGTGCCAGCAGCCACCCCGGGACAGTCAATTCACCCCTCCACTTT
d_call: TRBD2; clone_size: few; j_call: TRBJ2-1; v_call: TRBV28; cdr3_aa: CASDTSGGIEQFF; cdr3_nt: TGTGCCAGCGACACTAGCGGGGGGATTGAGCAGTTCTTC
d_call: TRBD2; clone_size: .; j_call: TRBJ2-5; v_call: TRBV19; cdr3_aa: CASSLSPSSGQETQYF; cdr3_nt: TGTGCCAGTAGTTTATCCCCTTCTAGCGGACAAGAGACCCAGTACTTC
d_call: .; clone_size: .; j_call: TRBJ1-4; v_call: TRBV18; cdr3_aa: CASSIRDNHEKLFF; cdr3_nt: TGTGCCAGCTCAATCCGGGACAACCATGAAAAACTGTTTTTT
d_call: TRBD1; clone_size: .; j_call: TRBJ1-5; v_call: TRBV4-2; cdr3_aa: CASSFSDRGGVQPQHF; cdr3_nt: TGTGCCAGCAGTTTCTCGGACAGGGGAGGGGTTCAGCCCCAGCATTTT
d_call: TRBD1; clone_size: .; j_call: TRBJ1-3; v_call: TRBV5-1; cdr3_aa: CASSYDDRASGNTIYF; cdr3_nt: TGCGCCAGCAGCTATGATGACAGGGCCTCTGGAAACACCATATATTTT
d_call: TRBD1; clone_size: .; j_call: TRBJ2-3; v_call: TRBV2; cdr3_aa: CASSDATGNTDTQYF; cdr3_nt: TGTGCCAGCAGTGACGCGACAGGGAACACAGATACGCAGTATTTT
d_call: TRBD1; clone_size: .; j_call: TRBJ2-2; v_call: TRBV18; cdr3_aa: CASSPSRGPETGELFF; cdr3_nt: TGTGCCAGCTCACCATCCAGGGGGCCCGAAACCGGGGAGCTGTTTTTT
d_call: TRBD1; clone_size: once; j_call: TRBJ1-1; v_call: TRBV7-9; cdr3_aa: CASSQVDRGSTEAFF; cdr3_nt: TGTGCCAGCAGCCAAGTAGACAGGGGGTCCACTGAAGCTTTCTTT
d_call: .; clone_size: .; j_call: TRBJ1-3; v_call: TRBV7-2; cdr3_aa: CASRGGSGNTIYF; cdr3_nt: TGTGCCAGCAGAGGGGGTTCTGGAAACACCATATATTTT
d_call: TRBD2; clone_size: once; j_call: TRBJ2-7; v_call: TRBV28; cdr3_aa: CASSSSGLVLANEQYF; cdr3_nt: TGTGCCAGCAGTTCCTCGGGACTAGTATTAGCAAACGAGCAGTACTTC
d_call: .; clone_size: .; j_call: TRBJ1-1; v_call: TRBV7-2; cdr3_aa: CASSGRRTAEAFF; cdr3_nt: TGTGCCAGCAGCGGCAGACGGACAGCCGAAGCTTTCTTT
d_call: .; clone_size: few; j_call: TRBJ2-3; v_call: TRBV11-2; cdr3_aa: CASSSTATQYF; cdr3_nt: TGTGCCAGCAGCTCCACCGCGACGCAGTATTTT
d_call: .; clone_size: .; j_call: TRBJ2-1; v_call: TRBV19; cdr3_aa: CASSSLPRDNEQFF; cdr3_nt: TGTGCCAGTAGTTCGCTCCCTAGAGACAATGAGCAGTTCTTC
d_call: TRBD1; clone_size: .; j_call: TRBJ1-4; v_call: TRBV18; cdr3_aa: CASSPTGARNEKLFF; cdr3_nt: TGTGCCAGCTCACCGACAGGGGCGCGGAATGAAAAACTGTTTTTT
d_call: TRBD2; clone_size: .; j_call: TRBJ2-4; v_call: TRBV3-1/TRBV3-2; cdr3_aa: CASSLNWTSGRYGNIQYF; cdr3_nt: TGTGCCAGCAGCCTCAACTGGACTAGCGGGAGGTATGGGAACATTCAGTACTTC
d_call: TRBD2; clone_size: .; j_call: TRBJ2-1; v_call: TRBV5-1; cdr3_aa: CASSFGRGGDDEQFF; cdr3_nt: TGCGCCAGCAGCTTTGGGCGGGGGGGCGACGATGAGCAGTTCTTC
d_call: TRBD1; clone_size: .; j_call: TRBJ2-1; v_call: TRBV24-1; cdr3_aa: CATSDLSGTGNNEQFF; cdr3_nt: TGTGCCACCAGTGATTTGTCCGGGACAGGCAACAATGAGCAGTTCTTC
d_call: .; clone_size: .; j_call: TRBJ2-7; v_call: TRBV13; cdr3_aa: CASSLGRDSRYEQYF; cdr3_nt: TGTGCCAGCAGTTTAGGGCGGGACAGCAGATACGAGCAGTACTTC
d_call: TRBD1; clone_size: .; j_call: TRBJ2-5; v_call: TRBV5-7; cdr3_aa: CASSLQGGETQYF; cdr3_nt: TGTGCCAGCAGCCTACAGGGGGGAGAGACCCAGTACTTC
d_call: .; clone_size: .; j_call: TRBJ1-4; v_call: TRBV28; cdr3_aa: CASSFPGFSEKLFF; cdr3_nt: TGTGCCAGCAGTTTCCCAGGGTTCTCTGAAAAACTGTTTTTT
d_call: .; clone_size: few; j_call: TRBJ1-4; v_call: TRBV10-3; cdr3_aa: CAISQGGATNEKLFF; cdr3_nt: TGTGCCATCAGTCAAGGAGGGGCAACTAATGAAAAACTGTTTTTT
d_call: .; clone_size: .; j_call: TRBJ2-1; v_call: TRBV29-1; cdr3_aa: CSAVGDDNSYNEQFF; cdr3_nt: TGCAGCGCTGTGGGAGACGACAACTCCTACAATGAGCAGTTCTTC
d_call: .; clone_size: .; j_call: TRBJ2-7; v_call: TRBV29-1; cdr3_aa: CSSVGGSASTYEQYF; cdr3_nt: TGCAGCTCCGTCGGGGGTAGCGCTAGCACCTACGAGCAGTACTTC
d_call: TRBD1; clone_size: once; j_call: TRBJ2-7; v_call: TRBV5-4; cdr3_aa: CASSRAGTDTYEQYF; cdr3_nt: TGTGCCAGCAGCAGAGCCGGGACAGACACCTACGAGCAGTACTTC
d_call: .; clone_size: .; j_call: TRBJ1-1; v_call: TRBV21-1; cdr3_aa: CALKKGSGNTEAFF; cdr3_nt: TGTGCCTTAAAAAAGGGGTCGGGGAACACTGAAGCTTTCTTT
d_call: .; clone_size: once; j_call: TRBJ2-5; v_call: TRBV20-1; cdr3_aa: CSASWEPQYF; cdr3_nt: TGCAGTGCTAGTTGGGAGCCCCAGTACTTC
d_call: TRBD1; clone_size: once; j_call: TRBJ1-2; v_call: TRBV19; cdr3_aa: CASSPGTGKSRGYTF; cdr3_nt: TGTGCCAGTAGTCCGGGGACAGGGAAATCTCGTGGCTACACCTTC
d_call: .; clone_size: .; j_call: TRBJ2-7; v_call: TRBV11-2; cdr3_aa: CASSPGLGAISYEQYF; cdr3_nt: TGTGCCAGCAGCCCTGGACTGGGGGCCATCTCCTACGAGCAGTACTTC
d_call: .; clone_size: .; j_call: TRBJ1-5; v_call: TRBV2; cdr3_aa: CASSAEGRSNQPQHF; cdr3_nt: TGTGCCAGCAGTGCGGAGGGACGAAGCAATCAGCCCCAGCATTTT
d_call: .; clone_size: few; j_call: TRBJ2-7; v_call: TRBV7-2; cdr3_aa: CASSLDLSYEQYF; cdr3_nt: TGTGCCAGCAGCTTAGACCTATCCTACGAGCAGTACTTC
d_call: .; clone_size: .; j_call: TRBJ1-1; v_call: TRBV6-5; cdr3_aa: CASSYGTMNTEAFF; cdr3_nt: TGTGCCAGCAGTTACGGGACAATGAACACTGAAGCTTTCTTT
d_call: TRBD1; clone_size: .; j_call: TRBJ1-1; v_call: TRBV19; cdr3_aa: CASLGQRYYTMNTEAFF; cdr3_nt: TGTGCCAGTTTGGGACAGAGATACTATACAATGAACACTGAAGCTTTCTTT
d_call: .; clone_size: .; j_call: TRBJ2-5; v_call: TRBV12-2; cdr3_aa: CASRSARGQSKDPSGQETQYF; cdr3_nt: TGTGCAAGTCGCTCCGCCCGTGGACAGTCGAAGGATCCCTCCGGGCAAGAGACCCAGTACTTC